This T cell receptor beta chain was identified during a study of blood T cells in healthy people across ages. The overall study: Per two T cells, about one barcoded beta molecule was captured through template switching.

Through a sample-barcoded 5' primer and a J-beta primer mix, a second PCR was run for roughly 7 to 12 cycles. TCRdb reanalysed the 5' RACE reads using MiXCR and keeps one entry per CDR3 protein. The sample holds under 1,000,000 distinct CDR3 sequences, around 36% seen once. Around 10 milliliters of peripheral blood were drawn from each donor. Broader study findings: The unsorted PBMCs prevented any conclusive comparison of naive versus antigen-experienced cells. Per-million-T-cell TCR beta diversity fell roughly linearly with age.

With respect to this clonotype: The antigen remains undetermined.

V was pared by 8 bases and J by 10 bases, with 21 bases between. The CDR3 is made up of 15 amino acids. From germline, CDR1 is KGHSH and CDR2 LQKENI. Sequencing used blood. This receptor was identified in a young man in good health. The genes are TRBV18 and TRBJ1-6; D is possibly TRBD1 (5 bases). In nucleotides, the CDR3 is TGTGCCAGCGCTCTTTCCAGGGCCGGGGGGTCACCCCTCCACTTT. Residues: CASALSRAGGSPLHF.